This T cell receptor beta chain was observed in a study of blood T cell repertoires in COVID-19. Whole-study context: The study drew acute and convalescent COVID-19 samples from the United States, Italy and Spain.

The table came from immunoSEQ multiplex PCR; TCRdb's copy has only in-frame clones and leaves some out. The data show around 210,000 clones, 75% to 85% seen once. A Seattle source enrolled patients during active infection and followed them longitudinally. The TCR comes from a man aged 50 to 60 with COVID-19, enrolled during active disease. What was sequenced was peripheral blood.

The CDR3 loop is CASSQISGQGYEQYF. Here the CDR3 DNA reads TGCGCCAGCAGCCAGATTTCAGGACAGGGCTACGAGCAGTACTTC. The V and J genes are TRBV4-3 and TRBJ2-7, with 8 bases that match TRBD1. CDR1 is LGHNA, CDR2 YSLEER, per germline. The CDR3 totals 15 residues. The J segment lost 3 bases and the V segment lost 3 bases, leaving 7 bases of the junction unmatched.